The TCR beta chain described here comes from a study of graft-versus-host responses after intestinal transplantation. Findings and limits, study-wide: Graft-donor T cell macrochimerism coincided with high graft-versus-host to host-versus-graft clonal ratios in allografts.

Notes on this clone: Its specificity is unknown.

The J segment lost 1 base and the V segment lost 4 bases, leaving 3 bases of the junction unmatched. The CDR3 consists of 13 residues. The germline V gene encodes CDR1 GTSNPN and CDR2 SVGIG (reference sequence). Clones were read by immunoSEQ multiplex PCR, and TCRdb kept only the in-frame ones, dropping some. The sample has around 100,000 clones; roughly 90% are singletons. The gene calls are TRBV30 and TRBJ1-1; 7 positions match TRBD1. This receptor was identified in a human donor who was the organ donor for an intestinal transplant. The sequences come from unstimulated CD4+ T cells sorted from spleen or lymph node cells, collected before transplant. The CDR3 here is CAWKTGKNTEAFF. As DNA, the CDR3 is TGTGCCTGGAAGACAGGGAAGAACACTGAAGCTTTCTTT. The entire variable domain, with the rest obtained from reference TRBV30 and TRBJ1-1, is as follows: SQTIHQWPATLVQPVGSPLSLECTVEGTSNPNLYWYRQAAGRGLQLLFYSVGIGQISSEVPQNLSASRPQDRQFILSSKKLLLSDSGFYLCAWKTGKNTEAFFGQGTRLTVV.